The entry that follows covers one T cell receptor beta chain sequence. What it binds is not known. This CDR3 comprises 15 residues. Trimming removed 6 bases from V and 3 bases from J; junction bases left unmatched: 3. The germline gives CDR1 SGHVS, CDR2 FQNEAQ. Data came from immunoSEQ multiplex PCR; TCRdb stores just in-frame clones and leaves some out. Of around 150,000 clones listed, roughly 90% are singletons. The data stem from a study of cytomegalovirus exposure and HLA in healthy donors. The overall study: The approximately 110 validation repertoires used a platform that matched the one used for the roughly 700 first-cohort repertoires, as a later analysis reported.

Study-wide points: Specificity of a few CMV-associated chains for CMV antigens was verified in vitro. Rare TCR sequences predominated, though certain public TCRs were found in many donors. For cytomegalovirus status, the classifier reportedly gave diagnoses with high specificity and sensitivity.

The sequencing sample was made of PBMCs. The chain couples TRBV7-8 to TRBJ2-4, with 12 bases fitting TRBD2. This clonotype was obtained from a woman aged 18 to 35 in good health and CMV-seropositive. The DNA for the CDR3 is TGTGCCAGCAGTCCGACTAGCGGGGGCAAAAACATTCAGTACTTC. It translates to CASSPTSGGKNIQYF.